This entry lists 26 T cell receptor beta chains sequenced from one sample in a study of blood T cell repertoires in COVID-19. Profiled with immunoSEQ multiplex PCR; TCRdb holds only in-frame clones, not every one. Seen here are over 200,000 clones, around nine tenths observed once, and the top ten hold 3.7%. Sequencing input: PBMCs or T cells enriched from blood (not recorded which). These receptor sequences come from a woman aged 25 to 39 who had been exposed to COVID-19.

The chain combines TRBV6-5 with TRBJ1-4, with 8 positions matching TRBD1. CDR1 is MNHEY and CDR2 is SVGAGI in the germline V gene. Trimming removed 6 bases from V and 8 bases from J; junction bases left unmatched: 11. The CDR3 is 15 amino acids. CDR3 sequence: CASRNTGGISEKLFF. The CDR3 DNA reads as TGTGCCAGCAGAAATACAGGGGGTATATCCGAAAAACTGTTTTTT.

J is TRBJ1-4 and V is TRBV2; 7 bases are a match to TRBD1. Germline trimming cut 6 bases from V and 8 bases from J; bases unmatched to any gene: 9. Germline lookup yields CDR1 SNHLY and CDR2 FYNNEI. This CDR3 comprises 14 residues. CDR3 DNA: TGTGCCAGCAGCCGACAGGGAGTGAGGGAAAAACTGTTTTTT. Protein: CASSRQGVREKLFF.

The CDR3 spells CASSYSGLAGFNEQFF. CDR3 sequence (DNA): TGTGCCAGCAGTTACTCAGGACTAGCGGGATTTAATGAGCAGTTCTTC. The V gene is TRBV6-5, the J gene TRBJ2-1, with 12 bases identical to TRBD2. V trimming: 0 bases; J trimming: 7 bases; junction bases outside the gene matches: 4. CDR1 and CDR2 (germline): MNHEY, SVGAGI. The CDR3 sequence is 16 residues long.

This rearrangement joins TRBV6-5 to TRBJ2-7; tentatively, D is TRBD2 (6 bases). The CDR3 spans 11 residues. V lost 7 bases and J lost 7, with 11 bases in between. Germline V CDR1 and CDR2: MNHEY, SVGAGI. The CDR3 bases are TGTGCCAGCACCCGGGCGGGAGAGCAGTACTTC. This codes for CASTRAGEQYF.

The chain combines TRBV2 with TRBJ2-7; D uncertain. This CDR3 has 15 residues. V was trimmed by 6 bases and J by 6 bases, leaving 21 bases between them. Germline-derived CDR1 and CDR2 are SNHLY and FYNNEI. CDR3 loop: CASSIMTLEIPEQYF. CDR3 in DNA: TGTGCCAGCAGCATAATGACACTGGAAATCCCCGAGCAGTACTTC.

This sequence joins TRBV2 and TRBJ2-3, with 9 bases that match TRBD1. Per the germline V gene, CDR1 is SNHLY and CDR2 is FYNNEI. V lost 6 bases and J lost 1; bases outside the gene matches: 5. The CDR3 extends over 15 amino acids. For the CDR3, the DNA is TGTGCCAGCAGACCACAGGGGGCGGGCACAGATACGCAGTATTTT. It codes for CASRPQGAGTDTQYF. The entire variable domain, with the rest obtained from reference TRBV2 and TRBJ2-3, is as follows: EPEVTQTPSHQVTQMGQEVILRCVPISNHLYFYWYRQILGQKVEFLVSFYNNEISEKSEIFDDQFSVERPDGSNFTLKIRSTKLEDSAMYFCASRPQGAGTDTQYFGPGTRLTVL.

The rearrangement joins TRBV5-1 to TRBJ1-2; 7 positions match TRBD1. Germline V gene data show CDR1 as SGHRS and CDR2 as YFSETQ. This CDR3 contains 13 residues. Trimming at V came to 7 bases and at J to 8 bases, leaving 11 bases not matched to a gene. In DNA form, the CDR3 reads TGCGCCAGCGCGACAGGGCCAGGAGGCGGCTACACCTTC. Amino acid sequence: CASATGPGGGYTF.

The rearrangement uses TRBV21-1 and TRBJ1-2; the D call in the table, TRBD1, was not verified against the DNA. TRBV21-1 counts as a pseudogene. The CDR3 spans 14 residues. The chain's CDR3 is CASSSRTGNYGYTF. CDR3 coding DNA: TGTGCCAGCAGCTCCCGGACAGGGAACTATGGCTACACCTTC.

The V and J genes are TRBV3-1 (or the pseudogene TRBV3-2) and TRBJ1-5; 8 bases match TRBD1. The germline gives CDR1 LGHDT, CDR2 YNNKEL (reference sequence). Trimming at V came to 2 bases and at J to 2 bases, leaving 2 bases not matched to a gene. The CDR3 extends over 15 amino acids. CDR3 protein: CASSQRTGRNQPQHF. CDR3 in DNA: TGTGCCAGCAGCCAAAGGACAGGGCGCAATCAGCCCCAGCATTTT.

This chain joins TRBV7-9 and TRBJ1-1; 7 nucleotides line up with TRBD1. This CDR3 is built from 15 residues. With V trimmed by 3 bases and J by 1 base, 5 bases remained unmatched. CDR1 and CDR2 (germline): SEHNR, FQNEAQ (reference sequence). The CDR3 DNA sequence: TGTGCCAGCAGCTTCCCTAGGGACAGGAACACTGAAGCTTTCTTT. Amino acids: CASSFPRDRNTEAFF.

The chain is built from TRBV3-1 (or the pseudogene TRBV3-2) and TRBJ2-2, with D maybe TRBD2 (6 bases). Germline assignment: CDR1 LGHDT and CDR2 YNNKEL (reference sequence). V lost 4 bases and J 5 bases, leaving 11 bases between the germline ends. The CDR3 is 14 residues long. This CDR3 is CASSPGVGTGELFF. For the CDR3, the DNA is TGTGCCAGCAGCCCGGGGGTGGGGACCGGGGAGCTGTTTTTT.

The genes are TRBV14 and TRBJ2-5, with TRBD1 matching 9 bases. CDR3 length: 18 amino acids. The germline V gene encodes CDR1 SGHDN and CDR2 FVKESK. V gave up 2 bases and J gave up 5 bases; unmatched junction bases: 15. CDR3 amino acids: CASSQITGTGYRAETQYF. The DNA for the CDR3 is TGTGCCAGCAGCCAAATAACCGGGACAGGGTATCGGGCGGAGACCCAGTACTTC.

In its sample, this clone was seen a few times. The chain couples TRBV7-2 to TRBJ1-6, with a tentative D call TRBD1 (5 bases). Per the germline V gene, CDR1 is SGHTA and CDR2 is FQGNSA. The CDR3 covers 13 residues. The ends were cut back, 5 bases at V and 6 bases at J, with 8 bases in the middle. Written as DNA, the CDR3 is TGTGCCAGCAGCCAGGGTTTTAATTCACCCCTCCACTTT. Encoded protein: CASSQGFNSPLHF.

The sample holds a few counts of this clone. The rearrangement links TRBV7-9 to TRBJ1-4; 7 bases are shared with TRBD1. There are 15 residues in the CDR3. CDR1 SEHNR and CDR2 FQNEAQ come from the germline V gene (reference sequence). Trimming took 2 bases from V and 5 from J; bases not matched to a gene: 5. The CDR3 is CASSLSGTENEKLFF. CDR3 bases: TGTGCCAGCAGCTTATCCGGGACAGAAAATGAAAAACTGTTTTTT.

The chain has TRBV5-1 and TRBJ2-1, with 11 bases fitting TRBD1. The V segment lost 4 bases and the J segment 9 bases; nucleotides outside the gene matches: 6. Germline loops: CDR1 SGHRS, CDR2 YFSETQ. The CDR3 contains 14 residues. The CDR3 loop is CASSPGQGAIEQFF. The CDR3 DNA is TGCGCCAGCAGCCCCGGACAGGGGGCGATTGAGCAGTTCTTC.

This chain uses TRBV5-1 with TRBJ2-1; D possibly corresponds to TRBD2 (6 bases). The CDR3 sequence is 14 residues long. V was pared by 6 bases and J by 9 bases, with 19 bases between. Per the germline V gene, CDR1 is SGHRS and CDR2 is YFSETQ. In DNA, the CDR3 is TGCGCCAGCACGCTACGGGAGCGGGTCGCTGAGCAGTTCTTC. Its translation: CASTLRERVAEQFF.

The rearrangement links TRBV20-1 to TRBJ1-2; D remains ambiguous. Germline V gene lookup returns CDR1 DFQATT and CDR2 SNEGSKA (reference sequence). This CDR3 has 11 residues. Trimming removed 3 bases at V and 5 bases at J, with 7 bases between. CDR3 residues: CSASGRYGYTF. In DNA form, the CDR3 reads TGCAGTGCTAGTGGGAGATATGGCTACACCTTC.

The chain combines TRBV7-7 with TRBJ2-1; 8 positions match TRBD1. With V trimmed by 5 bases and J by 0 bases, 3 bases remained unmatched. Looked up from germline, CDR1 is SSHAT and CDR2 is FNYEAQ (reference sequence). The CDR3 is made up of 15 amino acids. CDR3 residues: CASSADRVSYNEQFF. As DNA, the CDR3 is TGTGCCAGCAGCGCGGACAGGGTCTCCTACAATGAGCAGTTCTTC.

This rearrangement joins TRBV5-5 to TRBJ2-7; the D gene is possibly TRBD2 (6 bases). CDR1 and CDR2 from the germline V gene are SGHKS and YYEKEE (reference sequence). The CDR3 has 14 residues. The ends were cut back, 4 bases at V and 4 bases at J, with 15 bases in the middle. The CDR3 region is CASSQGGPGYEQYF. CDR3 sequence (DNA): TGTGCCAGCAGCCAAGGAGGGCCAGGGTACGAGCAGTACTTC.

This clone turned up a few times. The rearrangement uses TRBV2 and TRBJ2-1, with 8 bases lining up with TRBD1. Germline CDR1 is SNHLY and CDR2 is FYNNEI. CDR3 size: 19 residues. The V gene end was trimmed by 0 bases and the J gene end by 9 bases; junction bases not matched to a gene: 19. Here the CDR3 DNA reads TGTGCCAGCAGTGAAGCTAATCTGCCCGGGGCAGGGGGCTCAACTGAGCAGTTCTTC. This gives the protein CASSEANLPGAGGSTEQFF.

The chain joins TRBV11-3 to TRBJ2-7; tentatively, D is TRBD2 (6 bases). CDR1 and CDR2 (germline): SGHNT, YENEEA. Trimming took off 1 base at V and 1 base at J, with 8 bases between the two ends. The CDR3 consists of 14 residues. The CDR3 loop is CASSLGEASYEQYF. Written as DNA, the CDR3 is TGTGCCAGCAGCTTAGGGGAGGCTTCCTACGAGCAGTACTTC.

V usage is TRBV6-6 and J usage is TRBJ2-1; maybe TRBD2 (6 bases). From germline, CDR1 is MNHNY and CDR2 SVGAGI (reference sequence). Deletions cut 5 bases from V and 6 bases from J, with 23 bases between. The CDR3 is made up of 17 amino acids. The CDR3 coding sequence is TGTGCCAGCAGTCGAGCCGGGACTCTAAATGGCGTCAATGAGCAGTTCTTC. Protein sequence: CASSRAGTLNGVNEQFF.

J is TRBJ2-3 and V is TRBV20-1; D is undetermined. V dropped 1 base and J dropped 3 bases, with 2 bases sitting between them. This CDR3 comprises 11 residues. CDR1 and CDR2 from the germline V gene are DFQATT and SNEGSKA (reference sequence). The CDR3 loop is CSARATDTQYF. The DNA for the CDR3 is TGCAGTGCTAGAGCAACAGATACGCAGTATTTT.

The CDR3 here is CASRVQRVEKLFF. The CDR3 DNA sequence: TGTGCCAGCAGGGTGCAACGGGTTGAAAAACTGTTTTTT. The rearrangement joins TRBV2 to TRBJ1-4; the D is unclear. The V end was cut by 6 bases, the J end by 7 bases, with 12 bases between. The germline V gene encodes CDR1 SNHLY and CDR2 FYNNEI. There are 13 residues in the CDR3. The full variable domain, completed using reference TRBV2 and TRBJ1-4, is EPEVTQTPSHQVTQMGQEVILRCVPISNHLYFYWYRQILGQKVEFLVSFYNNEISEKSEIFDDQFSVERPDGSNFTLKIRSTKLEDSAMYFCASRVQRVEKLFFGSGTQLSVL.

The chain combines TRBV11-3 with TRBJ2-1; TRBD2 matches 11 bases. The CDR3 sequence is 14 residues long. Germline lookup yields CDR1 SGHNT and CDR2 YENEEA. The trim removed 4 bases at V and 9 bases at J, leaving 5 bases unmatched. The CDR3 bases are TGTGCCAGCAGCTCCCGCACTAGCGGGAGTGAGCAGTTCTTC. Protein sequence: CASSSRTSGSEQFF.

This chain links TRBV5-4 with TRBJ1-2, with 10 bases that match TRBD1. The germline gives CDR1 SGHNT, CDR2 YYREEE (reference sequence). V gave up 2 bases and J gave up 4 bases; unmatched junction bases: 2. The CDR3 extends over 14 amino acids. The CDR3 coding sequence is TGTGCCAGCAGCTTAGGGACAGGGGTCTATGGCTACACCTTC. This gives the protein CASSLGTGVYGYTF.